Listed below are T cell receptor beta chains from one sample, sequenced in a study of CD4 T cells in relation to SARS-CoV-2 and coronaviruses. The method was immunoSEQ multiplex PCR; TCRdb's version includes in-frame clones alone and lacks a portion of them. The sample lists some 38,000 clones; around four fifths were seen once. For these receptors, no antigen is known. The sequenced sample consisted of memory CD4+ T cells from PBMCs, cultured in vitro. Every receptor here comes from an adult with COVID-19. Each CDR3 is given with its conserved first and last residue. Each record gives: V gene, CDR3 protein.

V: TRBV10-1
CDR3: CASSEGLNNEQFF

V: TRBV18
CDR3: CASSPLGQGMTEQYF

V: TRBV6-1
CDR3: CASSESGVNTEAFF

V: TRBV30
CDR3: CAWGREGPNEQFF

V: TRBV11-2
CDR3: CASSSGTSYSEQYF

V: TRBV7-6
CDR3: CASSPRQGTEAFF

V: TRBV10-3
CDR3: CAISPSAQTGEQFF

V: TRBV2
CDR3: CASLRTDTQYF

V: TRBV11-2
CDR3: CASSPLVESGGGSSYEQYF

V: TRBV7-9
CDR3: CASSWGKQLNTEAFF

V: TRBV7-2
CDR3: CASSFGTLEQYF

V: TRBV7-3
CDR3: CASSSGTALYNEQFF

V: TRBV30
CDR3: CAWSTAAGNTIYF

V: TRBV4-1
CDR3: CASSQDHTGGVLSDTQYF

V: TRBV2
CDR3: CASRTGGRPYNSPLHF

V: TRBV30
CDR3: CAWGTSGNTGELFF

V: TRBV5-5
CDR3: CASTKAATDITPNTEAFF

V: TRBV11-2
CDR3: CASSLPSTGSGELFF

V: TRBV5-1
CDR3: CASSFRGMNTEAFF

V: TRBV5-1
CDR3: CASSLNGQGVWGYTF

V: TRBV6-5
CDR3: CASKFLAGVIGELFF

V: TRBV27
CDR3: CASSLSVVVSEAFF

V: TRBV5-1
CDR3: CASSWDTSGANVLTF

V: TRBV19
CDR3: CASRAAGGYNEQFF

V: TRBV27
CDR3: CASSSLAGGAGELFF

V: TRBV7-9
CDR3: CASSSTDRSSGANVLTF

V: TRBV4-2
CDR3: CASSQEGAHYGYTF